This TCR beta chain was documented in a study of long-term antiretroviral therapy in people with HIV. This clone turned up a few times. Its antigen is unidentified. Germline and junction disagree at one end, which may indicate a read error. Sequencing used immunoSEQ v3.0 at survey level. Per-sample TRB depth target: roughly 35,000-55,000 T-cell genomes. TCRdb's copy holds only in-frame clones and misses some; the assay was immunoSEQ multiplex PCR. Seen here are 15,000 or so clones, roughly 80% observed once, and the top ten hold roughly 14%. The United States was where all participants with HIV were treated. Whole-study results and caveats: Controls showed broader CDR3 length ranges than did the HIV repertoires. Unavailable data included ART adherence, viral resistance and therapy changes (switches in treatment).

CDR3 length: 15 residues. Germline CDR1 and CDR2: MDHEN and SYDVKM. The chain joins TRBV28 to TRBJ2-2; D unclear. The receptor was derived from a man younger than 45 with HIV. The starting material was unsorted PBMCs, obtained less than 1.3 years before starting antiretroviral therapy. The CDR3 loop reads CASSPLTVNTGELFF. The DNA of the CDR3 is TGTGCCAGCAGTCCGCTGACGGTTAACACCGGAGAGCTGTTTTTT.